This T cell receptor beta chain was documented in a study of HIV-infected children after antiretroviral therapy interruption. In its sample, this clonotype was seen a few times. The target antigen is unknown. Study-wide findings and caveats: By the end of treatment interruption, naive CD4+ clonality (Gini) increased.

The V end lost 2 bases, the J end lost 2 bases, and 12 bases lay between the germline ends. Germline-derived CDR1 and CDR2 are DFQATT and SNEGSKA (reference sequence). CDR3 length: 14 amino acids. A 3' RACE protocol on RNA, with unique molecular identifiers, produced the TCR library. One entry per CDR3 protein, called by TCRdb with MiXCR from the 3' RACE reads. Of about 89,000 distinct CDR3 sequences in the sample, about 7% are singletons; the top ten hold 1.1%. Specified treatment: PENTA 11 planned treatment interruption arm or continuous ART arm. Only samples with at least 5 million viable PBMCs qualified.

This sequence joins TRBV20-1 and TRBJ1-1, with TRBD1 as a possible D gene (5 bases). This TCR came from a pool of human donors with HIV. Sequencing used CD45RA+ CD4+ T cells from PBMCs, pooled from several time points, obtained from a donor given antiretroviral therapy, either interrupted or continuous. Specified subset: naive CD4+ CD45RA+ CD45RO- T cells. The CDR3 sequence is CSARMGRGNTEAFF. DNA of the CDR3: TGCAGTGCTAGAATGGGGCGGGGAAACACTGAAGCTTTCTTT.